These 21 T cell receptor beta chains were sequenced from one sample in a study of T cell repertoires in cytomegalovirus infection. No antigens are known for them. In TCRdb, the reads were re-called with MiXCR into one record per CDR3 protein. The sample carries roughly 730,000 distinct CDR3 sequences, 30% to 35% recorded once. Source: cultured PBMCs, taken from culture after CMV antigen stimulation. The source is a human donor in good health (CMV status not recorded). Some clones in this sample may be carry-over from other donors' samples.

The gene calls are TRBV6-2 or TRBV6-3 and TRBJ2-7; the D is unclear. In germline, CDR1 is MNHEY, CDR2 SVGEGT. The V gene lost 11 bases and the J gene lost 0 bases, with 11 bases spanning the gap. The CDR3 extends over 12 amino acids. CDR3 coding DNA: TGTGCCTGCCAGGATAGCTCCTACGAGCAGTACTTC. Translated, it gives CACQDSSYEQYF.

The chain combines TRBV7-2 with TRBJ2-1; no firm D call. V was pared by 5 bases and J by 5 bases, with 7 bases between. CDR1 and CDR2 from the germline V gene are SGHTA and FQGNSA. CDR3 size: 12 residues. CDR3 coding DNA: TGTGCCAGCAGCCCCCCAGACAATGAGCAGTTCTTC. Protein: CASSPPDNEQFF.

The J gene is TRBJ2-1, the V gene TRBV12-5; 9 nucleotides agree with TRBD1. The length of the CDR3 is 15 residues. V trimming: 5 bases; J trimming: 7 bases; junction bases outside the gene matches: 9. Per germline, CDR1 LGHNT and CDR2 FRNRAP. The CDR3 spells CASGAPGQGMNEQFF. CDR3 nucleotides: TGTGCTAGTGGTGCCCCGGGACAGGGAATGAATGAGCAGTTCTTC.

This clonotype was seen a handful of times. The chain recombines TRBV29-1 with TRBJ2-1, with 8 bases that match TRBD2. The CDR3 spans 16 residues. CDR1 is SQVTM, CDR2 ANQGSEA, per germline. Trimming cost V 7 bases and J 6 bases; bases outside gene matches: 17. CDR3 protein: CSADGGEAGASNEQFF. CDR3 DNA: TGCAGCGCCGATGGGGGTGAAGCGGGGGCCTCCAATGAGCAGTTCTTC.

V and J are TRBV10-3 and TRBJ2-3; 8 nucleotides agree with TRBD2. The ends lost 8 bases at V and 4 bases at J; junction bases unmatched: 8. This CDR3 spans 14 amino acids. Germline V CDR1 and CDR2: ENHRY, SYGVKD. The CDR3 sequence is CAIAEGLAADTQYF. CDR3 nucleotide sequence: TGTGCCATCGCGGAAGGACTAGCAGCAGATACGCAGTATTTT.

This chain connects TRBV9 to TRBJ2-3; 9 bases align to TRBD1. CDR3 size: 13 residues. The J segment lost 6 bases and the V segment lost 8 bases, leaving 7 bases of the junction unmatched. The V gene's germline CDR1 is SGDLS and CDR2 YYNGEE. CDR3 nucleotides: TGTGCCAGTCGGGGACAGGGATTGGATACGCAGTATTTT. As protein: CASRGQGLDTQYF.

In this sample, this clonotype turned up a few times. The chain couples TRBV6-2 or TRBV6-3 to TRBJ2-6, with D unresolved. This CDR3 is built from 13 residues. The germline CDR1 and CDR2 sequences are MNHEY and SVGEGT. Trimming took off 5 bases at V and 2 bases at J, with 4 bases between the two ends. The CDR3: CASSRTGANVLTF. The CDR3 nucleotides are TGTGCCAGCAGTCGCACTGGGGCCAACGTCCTGACTTTC.

This clonotype came up many times. The V and J genes are TRBV7-8 and TRBJ2-7; TRBD1 matches 8 bases. The V gene end was trimmed by 1 base and the J gene end by 5 bases; junction bases not matched to a gene: 7. The germline V gene has CDR1 SGHVS and CDR2 FQNEAQ. This CDR3 spans 15 amino acids. CDR3 loop: CASSLVVQGADEQYF. As DNA, the CDR3 is TGTGCCAGCAGCTTAGTCGTCCAGGGGGCCGACGAGCAGTACTTC.

The chain carries TRBV2 and TRBJ1-5, with TRBD1 matching over 7 bases. J was trimmed by 6 bases and V by 7 bases; bases with no gene match: 9. CDR1 SNHLY and CDR2 FYNNEI come from the germline V gene. The CDR3 is 14 residues long. The CDR3 loop is CASTPRDSGQPQHF. CDR3 nucleotide sequence: TGTGCCAGCACCCCCCGGGACAGTGGTCAGCCCCAGCATTTT.

The sample holds many counts of this clonotype. The chain joins TRBV7-6 to TRBJ1-5, with D unresolved. This CDR3 comprises 12 residues. V was shortened by 3 bases and J by 7 bases, with 7 bases between the two germline ends. Germline V lookup: CDR1 SGHVS, CDR2 FNYEAQ. CDR3 sequence (DNA): TGTGCCAGCAGCTTGTTGGGACAGCCCCAGCATTTT. Translated, it gives CASSLLGQPQHF.

The rearrangement joins TRBV6-6 to TRBJ1-1, with TRBD1 as a possible D gene (6 bases). This CDR3 has 14 amino acids. CDR1 and CDR2 (germline): MNHNY, SVGAGI (reference sequence). Trimming removed 5 bases from V and 1 base from J, with 11 bases in between. CDR3 residues: CASSVDRSNTEAFF. The CDR3, as DNA: TGTGCCAGCAGTGTGGACAGATCGAACACTGAAGCTTTCTTT.

The V and J genes are TRBV12-3 or TRBV12-4 and TRBJ2-3; either TRBD1 or TRBD2 may fit D (5 bases each). The CDR3 is 14 amino acids. The V gene lost 3 bases and the J gene lost 7 bases, with 14 bases spanning the gap. This CDR3 is CASSFGTGTNTQYF. CDR3 DNA: TGTGCCAGCAGTTTTGGGACCGGGACCAATACGCAGTATTTT.

Only a few counts were recorded for this clonotype. V is TRBV14 and J is TRBJ1-6; D is possibly TRBD1 (5 bases). Trimming removed 0 bases at V and 11 bases at J, with 14 bases between. Germline values: CDR1 SGHDN, CDR2 FVKESK. The CDR3 runs to 15 residues. CDR3 in amino acids: CASSQEMGVDTPLHF. As DNA, the CDR3 is TGTGCCAGCAGCCAAGAAATGGGGGTGGATACACCCCTCCACTTT.

V usage is TRBV19 and J usage is TRBJ1-6; 9 bases match TRBD1. This CDR3 contains 14 residues. Per germline, CDR1 LNHDA and CDR2 SQIVND (reference sequence). With V trimmed by 5 bases and J by 10 bases, 6 bases remained unmatched. The CDR3 here is CASSPGTGRSPLHF. The CDR3, as DNA: TGTGCCAGTAGTCCCGGGACAGGGCGATCACCCCTCCACTTT.

This clonotype was found a few times. V gene TRBV12-3 or TRBV12-4 combines with J gene TRBJ1-5, with D unresolved. The V and J ends lost 5 bases and 0 bases respectively, with 8 bases between them. CDR3 length equals 14 residues. CDR3 residues: CASSVGYSNQPQHF. CDR3 sequence (DNA): TGTGCCAGCAGTGTCGGGTATAGCAATCAGCCCCAGCATTTT.

This clonotype was seen a handful of times. The rearrangement links TRBV7-2 to TRBJ1-2, with D perhaps TRBD1 (5 bases). This CDR3 region has 14 residues. Germline values: CDR1 SGHTA, CDR2 FQGNSA. Trimming took off 4 bases at V and 2 bases at J, with 11 bases between the two ends. The CDR3 reads CASSSGLLNYGYTF. Written as DNA, the CDR3 is TGTGCCAGCAGCTCGGGACTCTTGAACTATGGCTACACCTTC.

This clonotype was detected only a few times. The gene calls are TRBV7-2 and TRBJ2-7, with 12 nucleotides matching TRBD2. The CDR3 length is 16 residues. V shed 5 bases, J shed 5 bases, and the junction held 10 bases outside the gene matches. Germline V gene data show CDR1 as SGHTA and CDR2 as FQGNSA. CDR3 loop: CASSPTGLAGSDEQYF. CDR3 sequence (DNA): TGTGCCAGCAGCCCCACCGGACTAGCGGGATCCGACGAGCAGTACTTC.

The CDR3 nucleotides read TGTGCCAGCAGCTTTAGCCGGGCCGAGCAGTACTTC. Its translation: CASSFSRAEQYF. The rearrangement links TRBV7-6 to TRBJ2-7; no clear D gene. V lost 3 bases, J lost 6 bases, and 9 bases lay in between. There are 12 residues in the CDR3. Germline V gives CDR1 SGHVS, CDR2 FNYEAQ. Full variable domain (missing parts from reference TRBV7-6 and TRBJ2-7): GAGVSQSPRYKVTKRGQDVALRCDPISGHVSLYWYRQALGQGPEFLTYFNYEAQQDKSGLPNDRFSAERPEGSISTLTIQRTEQRDSAMYRCASSFSRAEQYFGPGTRLTVT.

The rearrangement links TRBV15 to TRBJ2-7, with 7 positions matching TRBD1. The CDR3 has 13 residues. Losses at the gene ends were 1 base for V and 6 bases for J; bases not matched to a gene: 3. Germline V gene data show CDR1 as LNHNV and CDR2 as YYDKDF (reference sequence). CDR3 amino acids: CATSRGQGGEQYF. The CDR3 DNA reads as TGTGCCACCAGCAGAGGACAGGGCGGCGAGCAGTACTTC.

V usage is TRBV12-3 or TRBV12-4 and J usage is TRBJ2-3; D possibly corresponds to TRBD2 (5 bases). The CDR3 is made up of 14 amino acids. Trimming removed 5 bases at V and 5 bases at J, with 14 bases between. The CDR3 nucleotides read TGTGCCAGCAGTCCGATGGCCGGGGTAGATACGCAGTATTTT. Translated, it gives CASSPMAGVDTQYF.

This clonotype was observed a handful of times. V is TRBV7-2 and J is TRBJ2-7; TRBD2 matches 8 bases. The germline CDR1 and CDR2 sequences are SGHTA and FQGNSA. The V segment lost 0 bases and the J segment 1 base; nucleotides outside the gene matches: 5. This CDR3 is built from 16 residues. Written as DNA, the CDR3 is TGTGCCAGCAGCTTAGCGATAAGCGGGGGTTCCTACGAGCAGTACTTC. Residues: CASSLAISGGSYEQYF.